The rows below give T cell receptor beta chains drawn from one sample of a study of shared clonotypes between healthy human individuals. Here immunoSEQ multiplex PCR was the method, and the copy in TCRdb shows in-frame clones only, minus some. The sample records over 2 million clones, roughly 94% being singletons. Material: naive CD8+ T cells sorted from blood. Source of these receptors: a man aged 18 to 35 in good health. The CDR3 runs from the conserved cysteine through the conserved F or W. D genes are given only for firm matches. The size field is filled for only some rows; it gives once, few, many or a size class.

>TRBV1|TRBJ2-4|.|.
TGCACCAGCAGCCTGTCGAGCGTCCTAGCCAAAAACATTCAGTACTTC
CTSSLSSVLAKNIQYF
>TRBV9|TRBJ2-1|.|TRBD1
TGTGCCAGCAGCGAGGGGACAGTCAATGAGCAGTTCTTC
CASSEGTVNEQFF
>TRBV7-9|TRBJ2-2|.|.
TGTGCCACCCTTCTAGAGAACACCGGGGAGCTGTTTTTT
CATLLENTGELFF
>TRBV5-1|TRBJ2-6|.|.
TGCGCCAGCAGCCACTTGATGGGCATTCTGACCAACGTCCTGACTTTC
CASSHLMGILTNVLTF
>TRBV10-2|TRBJ1-1|.|.
TGCGCCAGCAGTGATGTCAGGGAAGGTGAAGCTTTCTTT
CASSDVREGEAFF
>TRBV7-6|TRBJ2-7|.|TRBD2
TGTGCCAGCAGCCTCGGACTAGCTTCCTACGAGCAGTACTTC
CASSLGLASYEQYF
>TRBV7-9|TRBJ1-3|once|.
TGTGCCAGCAGCTTAGATCCGGCAGAGGGATATTTT
CASSLDPAEGYF
>TRBV6-1|TRBJ1-6|.|TRBD1
TGTGCCAGCAGTGCCGACAGGGGGCACTCTAAACATTCACCCCTCCACTTT
CASSADRGHSKHSPLHF
>TRBV4-1|TRBJ1-4|.|.
TGCGCCAGCAGCCAAGAAGTTTCCCCGTCCGCGACGGATGAAAAACTGTTTTTT
CASSQEVSPSATDEKLFF
>TRBV4-1|TRBJ1-6|.|.
TGCGCCAGCAGCACCCCTAATTCACCCCTCCACTTT
CASSTPNSPLHF
>TRBV5-4|TRBJ2-5|.|TRBD2
TGTGCCAGCAGCTTTGCGGGGGGGACCCAGTACTTC
CASSFAGGTQYF
>TRBV5-6|TRBJ1-2|.|.
TGTGCCAGCAGCTTGGGGCAGGTCGATGGCTACACCTTC
CASSLGQVDGYTF
>TRBV29-1|TRBJ2-5|.|.
TGCAGCGTTGAAGATACGTCAGGGCCCGAGACCCAGTACTTC
CSVEDTSGPETQYF
>TRBV30|TRBJ2-2|.|.
TGTGCCTGGGGAGGGTTGTCGAACACCGGGGAGCTGTTTTTT
CAWGGLSNTGELFF
>TRBV11-2|TRBJ2-7|.|TRBD1
TGTGCCAGCAGCCCCGACAGGGGCGAAACCTACGAGCAGTACTTC
CASSPDRGETYEQYF
>TRBV27|TRBJ2-5|.|.
TGTGCCAGCAGTTTAGAAGGGGGGTACCAAGAGACCCAGTACTTC
CASSLEGGYQETQYF
>TRBV13|TRBJ2-1|.|.
TGTGCCAGCAGCTTAGCCGACAATGAGCAGTTCTTC
CASSLADNEQFF
>TRBV2|TRBJ2-7|.|.
TGTGCCAGCAGAATTGGACAGCTCTACGAGCAGTACTTC
CASRIGQLYEQYF
>TRBV7-3|TRBJ1-1|.|.
TGTGCCAGCAGTTTGCGGGCCGACACTGAAGCTTTCTTT
CASSLRADTEAFF
>TRBV10-2|TRBJ2-7|.|TRBD2
TGCGCCAGCAGTACTCCTAGCGGCTCTCACTACGAGCAGTACTTC
CASSTPSGSHYEQYF
>TRBV19|TRBJ2-2|.|.
TGTGCCAGTAGTATTCGGGACACCGGGGAGCTGTTTTTT
CASSIRDTGELFF
>TRBV9|TRBJ2-2|.|.
TGTGCCAGCAGCGTAGCTGTCACCGGGGAGCTGTTTTTT
CASSVAVTGELFF
>TRBV5-1|TRBJ2-7|.|TRBD1
TGCGCCAGCAGCTCGAGACAGGGATCCAAAACCTACGAGCAGTACTTC
CASSSRQGSKTYEQYF
>TRBV4-1|TRBJ2-7|.|.
TGCGCCAGCAGCCAAGGTGGCGGGGCGTCCGTCGAGCAGTACTTC
CASSQGGGASVEQYF
>TRBV29-1|TRBJ2-1|.|TRBD2
TGCAGCGTGCTTAGCGGGAGCTCCTACAATGAGCAGTTCTTC
CSVLSGSSYNEQFF
>TRBV5-1|TRBJ2-7|.|TRBD1
TGCGCCAGCAGCTTAACAGGGGACCCTTACTACGAGCAGTACTTC
CASSLTGDPYYEQYF
>TRBV6-5|TRBJ2-7|.|.
TGTGCCAGCAGTTACGGGGGATCTACTAATGAGCAGTACTTC
CASSYGGSTNEQYF
>TRBV28|TRBJ1-6|few|.
TGTGCCAGCTTCAGGGACGAAGGGTCACCCCTCCACTTT
CASFRDEGSPLHF
>TRBV4-1|TRBJ1-5|once|.
TGCGCCAGCAGCCCATCAGGGCTCGGTCAGCCCCAGCATTTT
CASSPSGLGQPQHF
>TRBV5-1|TRBJ2-7|.|TRBD2
TGCGCCAGCAGCTTGGGACTAGCTTACTACGAGCAGTACTTC
CASSLGLAYYEQYF
>TRBV4-1|TRBJ2-7|.|.
TGCGCCAGCAGCCCCGTGGGAGGCGGGGACTACGAGCAGTACTTC
CASSPVGGGDYEQYF
>TRBV28|TRBJ2-7|.|.
TGTGCCAGCAGTTCGATGGACGACGAGCAGTACTTC
CASSSMDDEQYF
>TRBV7-9|TRBJ2-5|.|.
TGTGCCAGCAGCTCCTCCCCGGGGGACTCCGATAAGAAGACCCAGTACTTC
CASSSSPGDSDKKTQYF
>TRBV7-9|TRBJ1-6|.|.
TGTGCCAGCAGCTTAGAGGTGGGAAGGGATAATTCACCCCTCCACTTT
CASSLEVGRDNSPLHF
>TRBV4-1|TRBJ1-2|once|TRBD1
TGCGCCAGCAGCCAAGATCGGTCAGGGGGCCACTATGGCTACACCTTC
CASSQDRSGGHYGYTF
>TRBV28|TRBJ2-3|once|.
TGTGCCAGCAGTTTGATTAGCACAGATACGCAGTATTTT
CASSLISTDTQYF
>TRBV10-2|TRBJ2-3|once|TRBD2
TGCGCCAGCAGTGGACTAGCGGGGGGGGACGGCACAGATACGCAGTATTTT
CASSGLAGGDGTDTQYF
>TRBV30|TRBJ2-7|.|TRBD2
TGTGCCTGGAGTCTGTGGGAGGGGTACGAGCAGTACTTC
CAWSLWEGYEQYF
>TRBV6-6|TRBJ1-6|once|.
TGTGCCAGCAGCGAGGAATATAATTCACCCCTCCACTTT
CASSEEYNSPLHF
>TRBV2|TRBJ1-2|.|.
TGTGCCAGCAGTGAAGCTTTCCTTGGAGGGAGCCATGGCTACACCTTC
CASSEAFLGGSHGYTF
>TRBV5-6|TRBJ2-1|.|.
TGTGCCAGCAGCTTGACCCCGAGCTCCTACAATGAGCAGTTCTTC
CASSLTPSSYNEQFF
>TRBV11-2|TRBJ1-1|.|.
TGTGCCAGCAGCGTTTATTGGGGTACTGAAGCTTTCTTT
CASSVYWGTEAFF
>TRBV10-1|TRBJ2-1|.|.
TGCGCCAGCAGTGAGCTAGATAACAATGAGCAGTTCTTC
CASSELDNNEQFF
>TRBV11-3|TRBJ2-7|few|.
TGTGCCATAGGTGGCGAGCAGTACTTC
CAIGGEQYF
>TRBV28|TRBJ1-2|.|TRBD1
TGTGCCAGCAGTCCCCGGGACAGCATTTACCTTAACTATGGCTACACCTTC
CASSPRDSIYLNYGYTF
>TRBV18|TRBJ2-2|.|.
TGTGCCAGCTCACCCATCAGGGAACCCGGGGAGCTGTTTTTT
CASSPIREPGELFF
>TRBV28|TRBJ2-2|.|TRBD2
TGTGCCAGCAGCCCACCTCTAGCGGGGGTCCTCCCGAACACCGGGGAGCTGTTTTTT
CASSPPLAGVLPNTGELFF
>TRBV29-1|TRBJ1-1|.|.
TGCAGCGGGGGGGGACACTCTACGAACACTGAAGCTTTCTTT
CSGGGHSTNTEAFF